This T cell receptor beta chain was sequenced for a study of blood T cell repertoires in COVID-19. Turning to the study itself: Sites in the United States, Italy and Spain provided acute and convalescent COVID-19 samples.

Germline CDR1 and CDR2: MNHEY and SMNVEV (reference sequence). The CDR3 has 17 amino acids. V dropped 6 bases and J dropped 12; count of bases not matched to a gene: 18. Generated by immunoSEQ multiplex PCR, the TCRdb table keeps only in-frame clones and is missing some. Here the sample spans 300,000 to 400,000 clones, around nine tenths being singletons. The sample comprised PBMCs or T cells enriched from blood (not recorded which). The receptor comes from a man aged 55 to 70 who had recovered from COVID-19. The V gene is TRBV27, the J gene TRBJ1-6; 9 nucleotides agree with TRBD1. This CDR3 reads CASSQFTPGTGLLPLHF. The DNA of the CDR3 is TGTGCCAGCAGCCAATTTACACCCGGGACAGGGCTATTACCCCTCCACTTT.